One and the same sample provided the 19 T cell receptor beta chains below, sequenced in a study of blood T cell repertoires in COVID-19. TCRdb's copy holds only in-frame clones and misses some; the assay was immunoSEQ multiplex PCR. The top ten clones hold 5% to 5.5% of a sample with 97,000 or so clones, 90% of them seen once. Sequenced material: peripheral blood. Receptors were obtained from a man aged 45-60 years with acute or convalescent COVID-19.

V is TRBV6-5 and J is TRBJ2-5; TRBD1 aligns across 7 bases. Germline trimming cut 6 bases from V and 2 bases from J; bases unmatched to any gene: 3. Germline V CDR1 and CDR2: MNHEY, SVGAGI. The CDR3 runs to 13 residues. CDR3 nucleotide sequence: TGTGCCAGCAGAAGGGGGCGACAAGAGACCCAGTACTTC. Residues: CASRRGRQETQYF.

The genes are TRBV2 and TRBJ2-1; TRBD2 aligns across 11 bases. This CDR3 contains 15 residues. V trimming: 4 bases; J trimming: 7 bases; junction bases outside the gene matches: 6. In germline, CDR1 is SNHLY, CDR2 FYNNEI. The CDR3 is CASSVTSGIWNEQFF. DNA for the CDR3: TGTGCCAGCAGTGTGACTAGCGGGATCTGGAATGAGCAGTTCTTC.

J is TRBJ2-5 and V is TRBV5-4, with a weak D call TRBD2 (5 bases). Trimming stripped 0 bases from V and 2 bases from J, with 14 bases between. This CDR3 has 16 residues. Looked up from germline, CDR1 is SGHNT and CDR2 is YYREEE (reference sequence). CDR3 sequence: CASSLGLAYGQETQYF. The CDR3 DNA sequence: TGTGCCAGCAGCTTGGGGCTAGCTTACGGTCAAGAGACCCAGTACTTC.

As concerns this clone: Relative to the germline gene, one junction end is altered; a read error may explain this. This sequence joins TRBV30 and TRBJ2-2; no definite D call. This CDR3 contains 14 residues. The germline V gene has CDR1 GTSNPN and CDR2 SVGIG (reference sequence). This CDR3 reads CSWSETPNTGELFF. CDR3 nucleotide sequence: TGTTCCTGGAGTGAGACACCGAACACCGGGGAGCTGTTTTTT.

The chain combines TRBV24-1 with TRBJ1-5; weak D call: TRBD1 (5 bases). Germline lookup yields CDR1 KGHDR and CDR2 SFDVKD. With 7 bases removed from V and 6 bases from J, the gap between germline ends came to 12 bases. The CDR3 is made up of 13 amino acids. The CDR3 DNA follows: TGTGCCACCAGCCCAAGGGGTGGTCAGCCCCAGCATTTT. It yields the protein CATSPRGGQPQHF.

V and J are TRBV12-5 and TRBJ1-5; 10 positions agree with TRBD1. Losses at the gene ends were 7 bases for V and 3 bases for J; bases not matched to a gene: 6. Germline-derived CDR1 and CDR2 are LGHNT and FRNRAP. The CDR3 totals 15 residues. CDR3 region: CASASGQGFNQPQHF. CDR3 in DNA: TGTGCTAGTGCCTCGGGACAGGGGTTCAATCAGCCCCAGCATTTT.

This clone appeared once. The V call is TRBV10-3, the J call TRBJ1-2, with D possibly TRBD1 on 5 matching bases. This CDR3 contains 15 residues. CDR1 ENHRY and CDR2 SYGVKD come from the germline V gene. Trimming stripped 4 bases from V and 0 bases from J, with 12 bases between. This CDR3 is CAISVAQVPNYGYTF. CDR3 nucleotide sequence: TGTGCCATCAGTGTGGCACAGGTACCTAACTATGGCTACACCTTC.

The CDR3 region has the DNA TGTGCCATCAGTGCTCCAGACAGTTACACTGAAGCTTTCTTT. It yields the protein CAISAPDSYTEAFF. The J gene is TRBJ1-1, the V gene TRBV10-3, with D tentatively TRBD1 (5 bases). This CDR3 spans 14 amino acids. Germline V gene lookup returns CDR1 ENHRY and CDR2 SYGVKD. V lost 4 bases and J 3 bases, leaving 12 bases between the germline ends.

The chain is built from TRBV5-1 and TRBJ2-5; TRBD1 matches 9 bases. The CDR3 consists of 15 residues. After removal of 5 bases from V and 0 bases from J, the junction contained 5 bases not matched to a gene. Germline lookup yields CDR1 SGHRS and CDR2 YFSETQ. The CDR3 DNA reads as TGCGCCAGCAGTTGGGGACAGGGCGACCAAGAGACCCAGTACTTC. It yields the protein CASSWGQGDQETQYF.

The V and J genes are TRBV11-3 and TRBJ2-5, with TRBD2 as a possible D gene (6 bases). There are 15 residues in the CDR3. Trimming removed 5 bases at V and 5 bases at J, with 18 bases between. Germline CDR1 SGHNT, CDR2 YENEEA. DNA for the CDR3: TGTGCCAGCAGCAACGGGACTTTCGTCGGGGAGACCCAGTACTTC. It specifies CASSNGTFVGETQYF.

The chain has TRBV4-3 and TRBJ2-3, with a possible D match to TRBD2 (6 bases). Germline CDR1 LGHNA, CDR2 YSLEER. The CDR3 extends over 17 amino acids. Trimming took off 1 base at V and 4 bases at J, with 18 bases between the two ends. CDR3 sequence: CASSQGAGRDRADTQYF. CDR3 DNA: TGCGCCAGCAGCCAAGGGGCTGGGCGGGATCGAGCAGATACGCAGTATTTT.

The chain employs TRBV24-1 and TRBJ2-7, with D unresolved. V lost 2 bases and J 2 bases, leaving 3 bases between the germline ends. The length of the CDR3 is 12 residues. Germline-derived CDR1 and CDR2 are KGHDR and SFDVKD. The CDR3 DNA sequence: TGTGCCACCAGTGATTACACCTACGAGCAGTACTTC. It encodes CATSDYTYEQYF.

The V gene is TRBV6-1, the J gene TRBJ2-6, with 7 bases matching TRBD1. CDR1 is MNHNS and CDR2 is SASEGT in the germline V gene. This CDR3 contains 17 residues. J lost 1 base, V lost 1 base, and 4 bases had no gene match. This CDR3 reads CASSEVGRGSGANVLTF. CDR3 nucleotide sequence: TGTGCCAGCAGTGAAGTGGGCAGGGGGTCTGGGGCCAACGTCCTGACTTTC.

This clone has just a few counts. The V gene is TRBV19, the J gene TRBJ2-5, with TRBD2 matching 8 bases. CDR1 LNHDA and CDR2 SQIVND come from the germline V gene (reference sequence). Trimming removed 7 bases from V and 1 base from J; junction bases left unmatched: 8. The CDR3 contains 15 residues. The CDR3 spells CASKVASGPQETQYF. The DNA for the CDR3 is TGTGCCAGTAAGGTCGCTAGCGGGCCCCAAGAGACCCAGTACTTC.

The chain is built from TRBV19 and TRBJ1-5; TRBD1 matches at 8 bases. The V and J ends lost 6 bases and 3 bases, in that order; junction bases with no gene match: 1. There are 13 residues in the CDR3. Germline CDR1 LNHDA, CDR2 SQIVND (reference sequence). CDR3 sequence reads: CASRTGANQPQHF. As DNA, the CDR3 is TGTGCCAGTAGGACAGGGGCCAATCAGCCCCAGCATTTT.

The V gene is TRBV2, the J gene TRBJ2-7; 9 bases map to TRBD2. Trimming cost V 7 bases and J 7 bases; bases outside gene matches: 11. CDR3 size: 14 residues. Germline-derived CDR1 and CDR2 are SNHLY and FYNNEI. CDR3 in amino acids: CASNSASGITEQYF. CDR3 coding DNA: TGTGCCAGCAATTCGGCTAGCGGGATCACTGAGCAGTACTTC.

The genes are TRBV15 and TRBJ1-2, with 8 bases matching TRBD1. There are 16 residues in the CDR3. Germline lookup yields CDR1 LNHNV and CDR2 YYDKDF (reference sequence). V trimming: 0 bases; J trimming: 4 bases; junction bases outside the gene matches: 7. The CDR3 is CATSRDPGGRGYGYTF. The CDR3 DNA is TGTGCCACCAGCAGAGATCCAGGGGGCCGCGGCTATGGCTACACCTTC.

Only one count was recorded for this clone. This chain uses TRBV5-6 with TRBJ1-2; D gene unclear. V was pared by 5 bases and J by 8 bases, with 19 bases between. CDR1 and CDR2 (germline): SGHDT, YYEEEE. This CDR3 has 14 amino acids. This chain's CDR3 is CASRRLAVGGGYTF. Here the CDR3 DNA reads TGTGCCAGCAGACGGTTAGCAGTAGGAGGCGGCTACACCTTC.

The V gene is TRBV6-5, the J gene TRBJ2-7; D is perhaps TRBD1 (5 bases). This CDR3 spans 14 amino acids. The V end was cut by 2 bases, the J end by 7 bases, with 15 bases between. From germline, CDR1 is MNHEY and CDR2 SVGAGI. The CDR3 coding sequence is TGTGCCAGCAGTTACGTAGGACAAGTCGGGGAGCAGTACTTC. Protein: CASSYVGQVGEQYF.